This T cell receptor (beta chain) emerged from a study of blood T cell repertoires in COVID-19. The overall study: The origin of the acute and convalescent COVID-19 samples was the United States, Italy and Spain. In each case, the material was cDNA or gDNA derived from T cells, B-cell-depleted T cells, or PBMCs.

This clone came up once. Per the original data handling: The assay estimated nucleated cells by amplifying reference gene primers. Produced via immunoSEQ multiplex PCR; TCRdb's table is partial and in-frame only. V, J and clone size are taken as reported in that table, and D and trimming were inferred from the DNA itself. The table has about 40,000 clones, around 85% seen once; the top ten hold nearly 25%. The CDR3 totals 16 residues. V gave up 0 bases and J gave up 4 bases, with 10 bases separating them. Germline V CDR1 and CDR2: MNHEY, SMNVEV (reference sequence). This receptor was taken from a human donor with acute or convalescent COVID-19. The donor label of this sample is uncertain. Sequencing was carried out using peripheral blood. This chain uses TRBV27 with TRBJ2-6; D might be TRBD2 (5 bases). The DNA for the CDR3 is TGTGCCAGCAGTTTATCCGGGGTTGGGGGGGCCAACGTCCTGACTTTC. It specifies CASSLSGVGGANVLTF.